This T cell receptor beta chain was found in a study of blood T cell repertoires in COVID-19. Study in general: Material from acute and convalescent COVID-19 was sourced from the United States, Italy and Spain.

Measured with immunoSEQ multiplex PCR; TCRdb has only the in-frame clones, and not every one. The repertoire holds some 250,000 clones, with 86% as singletons. The germline V gene encodes CDR1 LNHDA and CDR2 SQIVND (reference sequence). The CDR3 sequence is 14 residues long. The junction had 4 bases not matched to a gene; V was cut back by 5 bases and J by 5 bases. This rearrangement joins TRBV19 to TRBJ1-5; 9 bases map to TRBD1. The specimen sequenced was peripheral blood. The receptor was isolated from a man aged 25 to 40 with active or convalescent COVID-19. CDR3 region: CASSVWTGDQPQHF. The CDR3, as DNA: TGTGCCAGTAGTGTATGGACAGGGGATCAGCCCCAGCATTTT.